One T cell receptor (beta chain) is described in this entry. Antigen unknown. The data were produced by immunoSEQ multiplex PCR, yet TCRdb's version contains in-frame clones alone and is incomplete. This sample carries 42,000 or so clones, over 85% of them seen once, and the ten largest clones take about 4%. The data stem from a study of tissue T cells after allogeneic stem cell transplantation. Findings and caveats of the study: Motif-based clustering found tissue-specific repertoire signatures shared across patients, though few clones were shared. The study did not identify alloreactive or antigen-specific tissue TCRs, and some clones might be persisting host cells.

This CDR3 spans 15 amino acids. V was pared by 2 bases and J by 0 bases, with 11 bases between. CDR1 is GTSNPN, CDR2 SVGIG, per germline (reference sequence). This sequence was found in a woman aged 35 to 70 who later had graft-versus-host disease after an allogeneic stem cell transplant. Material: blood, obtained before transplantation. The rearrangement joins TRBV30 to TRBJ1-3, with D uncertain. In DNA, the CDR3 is TGTGCCTGGAGTAGGGCGGCGATCTCTGGAAACACCATATATTTT. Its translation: CAWSRAAISGNTIYF. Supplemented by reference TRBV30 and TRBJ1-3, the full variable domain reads SQTIHQWPATLVQPVGSPLSLECTVEGTSNPNLYWYRQAAGRGLQLLFYSVGIGQISSEVPQNLSASRPQDRQFILSSKKLLLSDSGFYLCAWSRAAISGNTIYFGEGSWLTVV.